Below, 24 T cell receptor beta chains from the same sample are listed, as sequenced in a study of PD-1 blockade in classical Hodgkin lymphoma. Sequencing was performed with immunoSEQ multiplex PCR; in TCRdb, only in-frame clones are kept and a portion is missing. Here the sample spans around 31,000 clones, 85% being singletons. In every patient, relapse followed autologous stem cell transplantation, while exposure to brentuximab vedotin differed. Using magnetic negative selection, the CD4+ T cells were separated out of thawed PBMCs. The source was CD4+ T cells from blood, collected at baseline. The receptors come from a human donor with classical Hodgkin lymphoma.

The V gene is TRBV19, the J gene TRBJ1-4, with 12 nucleotides matching TRBD1. Germline V gene sequence: CDR1 LNHDA, CDR2 SQIVND (reference sequence). The V and J ends lost 4 bases and 2 bases, in that order; junction bases with no gene match: 11. This CDR3 comprises 19 residues. This CDR3 reads CASSTLPGQGAFTNEKLFF. The CDR3 region has the DNA TGTGCCAGTAGTACCCTCCCGGGACAGGGGGCGTTCACTAATGAAAAACTGTTTTTT.

This clone has more than one count but fewer than ten. At one end, the junction sequence differs from germline, possibly due to a read error. This sequence joins TRBV4-1 and TRBJ1-4; TRBD1 matches at 7 bases. Per germline, CDR1 MGHRA and CDR2 YSYEKL. The CDR3 length is 15 residues. In DNA, the CDR3 is TGCGCCAGCAGCCAAGATTTAAGATCGGGACAGCAAATCATTTTT. Protein sequence: CASSQDLRSGQQIIF.

CDR3 nucleotides: TGTGCCTGGATAGACCCCGATACGCAGTATTTT. Encoded protein: CAWIDPDTQYF. The chain combines TRBV30 with TRBJ2-3; no firm D call. CDR1 is GTSNPN, CDR2 SVGIG, per germline (reference sequence). The CDR3 covers 11 residues. V was cut by 4 bases and J by 6 bases, with 8 bases left in between.

The rearrangement joins TRBV2 to TRBJ2-7, with D possibly matching TRBD1 (6 bases). Germline V lookup: CDR1 SNHLY, CDR2 FYNNEI. V lost 4 bases, J lost 4 bases, and 14 bases lay in between. The CDR3 is made up of 14 amino acids. CDR3: CASSVPRGGYEQYF. DNA for the CDR3: TGTGCCAGCAGTGTACCGCGAGGGGGATACGAGCAGTACTTC.

The rearrangement joins TRBV2 to TRBJ1-1; 9 positions agree with TRBD1. From germline, CDR1 is SNHLY and CDR2 FYNNEI. V shed 2 bases, J shed 5 bases, and the junction held 6 bases outside the gene matches. The CDR3 sequence is 15 residues long. The CDR3 region is CASSETSGTGTEAFF. The CDR3 DNA reads TGTGCCAGCAGTGAAACTTCCGGGACAGGGACTGAAGCTTTCTTT.

This chain links TRBV5-6 with TRBJ1-1; D call uncertain. The CDR3 contains 14 residues. Trimming took 0 bases from V and 2 from J, leaving 8 bases between them. Germline lookup yields CDR1 SGHDT and CDR2 YYEEEE. CDR3 loop: CASSLVGGNTEAFF. Written as DNA, the CDR3 is TGTGCCAGCAGCTTGGTAGGCGGAAACACTGAAGCTTTCTTT.

The chain links TRBV5-6 to TRBJ2-7; weak D call: TRBD2 (6 bases). Germline CDR1 reads SGHDT; CDR2 reads YYEEEE. This CDR3 contains 14 residues. Between the trimmed V and J ends, which lost 5 bases and 6 bases, there was a span of 18 bases. The CDR3 loop is CASSYVGGISEQYF. CDR3 nucleotides: TGTGCCAGCAGTTACGTGGGGGGTATCAGCGAGCAGTACTTC.

The V gene is TRBV28, the J gene TRBJ1-2; possibly TRBD1 for D (6 bases). The germline V gene has CDR1 MDHEN and CDR2 SYDVKM. The V end was cut by 4 bases, the J end by 1 base, with 19 bases between. This CDR3 spans 17 amino acids. The DNA for the CDR3 is TGTGCCAGCAGTTCTGGCAGGGGCATCCCTAGTAACTATGGCTACACCTTC. Protein product: CASSSGRGIPSNYGYTF.

The chain combines TRBV7-9 with TRBJ2-1, with a possible D match to TRBD1 (6 bases). V was shortened by 5 bases and J by 7 bases, with 21 bases between the two germline ends. This CDR3 is 16 amino acids long. Germline CDR1 reads SEHNR; CDR2 reads FQNEAQ (reference sequence). Here the CDR3 reads CASSPQLLQGSNEQFF. Written as DNA, the CDR3 is TGTGCCAGCAGCCCTCAACTTCTACAGGGCTCGAATGAGCAGTTCTTC.

The chain links TRBV5-1 to TRBJ2-3, with unresolved D. The CDR3 consists of 14 residues. Per the germline V gene, CDR1 is SGHRS and CDR2 is YFSETQ. Trimming took 1 base from V and 0 from J, leaving 6 bases between them. CDR3 sequence (DNA): TGCGCCAGCAGCTTGACCAGCAGCACAGATACGCAGTATTTT. This encodes CASSLTSSTDTQYF.

The chain recombines TRBV27 with TRBJ2-1; the D gene is possibly TRBD2 (6 bases). Trimming removed 6 bases at V and 5 bases at J, with 11 bases between. This CDR3 has 13 amino acids. From germline, CDR1 is MNHEY and CDR2 SMNVEV (reference sequence). As DNA, the CDR3 is TGTGCCAGCAGGGGTAGCGGAAACAATGAGCAGTTCTTC. This sequence encodes CASRGSGNNEQFF.

V usage is TRBV6-1 and J usage is TRBJ1-5; tentative D call: TRBD1 (5 bases). V was shortened by 2 bases and J by 0 bases, with 8 bases between the two germline ends. Per the germline V gene, CDR1 is MNHNS and CDR2 is SASEGT. The CDR3 runs 15 residues. In DNA, the CDR3 is TGTGCCAGCAGTGAAAGGGGTTATAGCAATCAGCCCCAGCATTTT. This gives the protein CASSERGYSNQPQHF.

The chain uses TRBV4-1 and TRBJ2-1, with no clear D. The CDR3 runs to 19 residues. The germline V gene encodes CDR1 MGHRA and CDR2 YSYEKL. V dropped 0 bases and J dropped 7 bases, with 25 bases sitting between them. Here the CDR3 reads CASSQDGPVVRWDQNEQFF. Written as DNA, the CDR3 is TGCGCCAGCAGCCAAGATGGGCCCGTGGTACGGTGGGATCAGAATGAGCAGTTCTTC.

V and J are TRBV5-6 and TRBJ2-5; 10 nucleotides align to TRBD2. Trimming cost V 5 bases and J 1 base; bases outside gene matches: 8. CDR1 and CDR2 from the germline V gene are SGHDT and YYEEEE. The CDR3 is 16 residues long. The CDR3 loop is CASRGGTSAPQETQYF. The CDR3, as DNA: TGTGCCAGCAGGGGGGGGACTAGCGCACCCCAAGAGACCCAGTACTTC.

The chain combines TRBV7-9 with TRBJ1-3, with D maybe TRBD1 (6 bases). The CDR3 totals 16 residues. V was trimmed by 0 bases and J by 0 bases, leaving 9 bases between them. Looked up from germline, CDR1 is SEHNR and CDR2 is FQNEAQ (reference sequence). CDR3 in amino acids: CASSLATGTSGNTIYF. CDR3 in DNA: TGTGCCAGCAGCTTAGCCACAGGGACCTCTGGAAACACCATATATTTT.

The chain links TRBV2 to TRBJ2-7; TRBD1 aligns across 8 bases. Losses at the gene ends were 4 bases for V and 5 bases for J; bases not matched to a gene: 7. This CDR3 spans 14 amino acids. Looked up from germline, CDR1 is SNHLY and CDR2 is FYNNEI. The CDR3 loop reads CASSGTGRRNEQYF. CDR3 sequence (DNA): TGTGCCAGCAGTGGGACAGGGCGAAGGAACGAGCAGTACTTC. The variable domain in full, completed from reference TRBV2 and TRBJ2-7, reads EPEVTQTPSHQVTQMGQEVILRCVPISNHLYFYWYRQILGQKVEFLVSFYNNEISEKSEIFDDQFSVERPDGSNFTLKIRSTKLEDSAMYFCASSGTGRRNEQYFGPGTRLTVT.

The chain has TRBV18 and TRBJ2-3; 10 bases fit TRBD2. This CDR3 has 15 amino acids. CDR1 is KGHSH, CDR2 LQKENI, per germline. The V segment lost 4 bases and the J segment 4 bases; nucleotides outside the gene matches: 5. In DNA form, the CDR3 reads TGTGCCAGCTCACTGGCTAGCGGGAGTGCAGATACGCAGTATTTT. It codes for CASSLASGSADTQYF.

The V call is TRBV7-9, the J call TRBJ2-7; TRBD1 matches at 12 bases. Trimming took 5 bases from V and 6 from J; bases not matched to a gene: 8. Germline CDR1 reads SEHNR; CDR2 reads FQNEAQ (reference sequence). The CDR3 is made up of 15 amino acids. The CDR3 nucleotides read TGTGCCAGCAGCCCTAAGGGACAGGGGGCAGGCGAGCAGTACTTC. Translation gives CASSPKGQGAGEQYF.

V and J are TRBV5-1 and TRBJ2-7, with 10 bases lining up with TRBD2. The germline CDR1 and CDR2 sequences are SGHRS and YFSETQ. CDR3 length equals 16 residues. V shed 4 bases, J shed 4 bases, and the junction held 11 bases outside the gene matches. As DNA, the CDR3 is TGCGCCAGCAGCCCGATCAGCGGGAGGGAGATGTACGAGCAGTACTTC. Translated, it gives CASSPISGREMYEQYF.

The chain uses TRBV5-8 and TRBJ2-3; D remains unclear. The germline gives CDR1 SGHTS, CDR2 YDEGEE. CDR3 length: 15 residues. Trimming stripped 0 bases from V and 2 bases from J, with 10 bases between. The CDR3 protein is CASSLDSGNTDTQYF. The CDR3 DNA sequence: TGTGCCAGCAGCTTGGATTCCGGCAACACAGATACGCAGTATTTT.

This clone turned up a few times. This chain joins TRBV2 and TRBJ1-5; 7 nucleotides align to TRBD1. Germline V gives CDR1 SNHLY, CDR2 FYNNEI. V trimming: 3 bases; J trimming: 0 bases; junction bases outside the gene matches: 5. CDR3 length: 16 amino acids. The CDR3 nucleotides are TGTGCCAGCAGTGAGGGGACAGTCTATAGCAATCAGCCCCAGCATTTT. It is translated as CASSEGTVYSNQPQHF.

This sequence joins TRBV6-4 and TRBJ2-3, with D perhaps TRBD1 or TRBD2 (5 bases each). CDR1 and CDR2 from the germline V gene are MRHNA and SNTAGT. The germline V and J ends were trimmed by 3 bases and 4 bases, with 14 bases remaining between them. The CDR3 is made up of 15 amino acids. CDR3 nucleotide sequence: TGTGCCAGCAGTGATAGGGCAGGGAGCCCAGATACGCAGTATTTT. It translates to CASSDRAGSPDTQYF.

This chain uses TRBV2 with TRBJ2-5, with TRBD2 matching 8 bases. The J call may be incorrect, as the DNA end agrees better with TRBJ2-7. Germline CDR1 and CDR2: SNHLY and FYNNEI. The CDR3 is made up of 16 amino acids. The chain's CDR3 is CASRGDGTRADYEQYF. The CDR3 DNA reads as TGTGCCAGCAGGGGCGACGGGACTAGGGCAGACTACGAGCAGTACTTC.

In regard to this clone: At one end, the junction sequence differs from germline, possibly due to a read error. The genes are TRBV2 and TRBJ1-5, with D uncertain. The CDR3 is 13 amino acids. The germline V gene encodes CDR1 SNHLY and CDR2 FYNNEI. CDR3 region: CVSSGWGNQPQHF. CDR3 sequence (DNA): TGTGTCAGCAGTGGTTGGGGAAATCAGCCCCAGCATTTT.